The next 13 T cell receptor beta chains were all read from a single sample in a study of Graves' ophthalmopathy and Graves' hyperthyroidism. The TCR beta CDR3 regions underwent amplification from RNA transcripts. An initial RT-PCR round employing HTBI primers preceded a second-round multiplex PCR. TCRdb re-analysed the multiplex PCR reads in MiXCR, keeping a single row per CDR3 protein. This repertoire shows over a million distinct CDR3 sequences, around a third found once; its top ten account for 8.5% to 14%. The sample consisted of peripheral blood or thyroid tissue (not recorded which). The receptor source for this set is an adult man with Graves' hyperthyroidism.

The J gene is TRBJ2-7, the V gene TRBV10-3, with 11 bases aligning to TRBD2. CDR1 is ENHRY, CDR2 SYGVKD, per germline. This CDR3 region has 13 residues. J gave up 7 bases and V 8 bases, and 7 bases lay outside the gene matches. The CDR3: CAIGLAGGQEQYF. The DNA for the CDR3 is TGTGCCATCGGGTTAGCGGGAGGGCAGGAGCAGTACTTC.

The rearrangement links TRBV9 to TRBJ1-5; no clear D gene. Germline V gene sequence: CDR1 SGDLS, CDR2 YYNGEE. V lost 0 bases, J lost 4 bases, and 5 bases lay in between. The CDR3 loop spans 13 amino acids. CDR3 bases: TGTGCCAGCAGCGTAGCTGCAAATCAGCCCCAGCATTTT. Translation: CASSVAANQPQHF.

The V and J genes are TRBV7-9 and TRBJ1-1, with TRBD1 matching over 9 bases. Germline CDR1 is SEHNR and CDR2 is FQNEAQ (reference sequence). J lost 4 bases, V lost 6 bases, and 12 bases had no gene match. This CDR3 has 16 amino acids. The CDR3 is CASSSTTGGSGTEAFF. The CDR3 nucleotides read TGTGCCAGCAGTTCCACCACAGGGGGCTCGGGCACTGAAGCTTTCTTT.

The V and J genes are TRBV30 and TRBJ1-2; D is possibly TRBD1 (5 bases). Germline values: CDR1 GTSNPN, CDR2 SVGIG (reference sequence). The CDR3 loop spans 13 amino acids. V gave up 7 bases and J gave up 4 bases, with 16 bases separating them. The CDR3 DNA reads TGTGCCTCAGACGCAGGGAGCATCTATGGCTACACCTTC. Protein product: CASDAGSIYGYTF.

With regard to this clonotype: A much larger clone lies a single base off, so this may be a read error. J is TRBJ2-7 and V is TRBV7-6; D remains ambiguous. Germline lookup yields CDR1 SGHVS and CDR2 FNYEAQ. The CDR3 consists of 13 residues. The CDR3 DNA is TGTGTCAGCAGCTTAGATCTCCTCTACGAGCAGTACTTC. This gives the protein CVSSLDLLYEQYF.

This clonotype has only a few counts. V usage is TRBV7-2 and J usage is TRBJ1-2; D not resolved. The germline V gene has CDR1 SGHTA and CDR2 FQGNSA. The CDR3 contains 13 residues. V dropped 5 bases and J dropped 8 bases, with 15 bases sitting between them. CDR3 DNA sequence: TGTGCCAGCAGCCACGGCCAGACTTTCGGCTACACCTTC. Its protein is CASSHGQTFGYTF.

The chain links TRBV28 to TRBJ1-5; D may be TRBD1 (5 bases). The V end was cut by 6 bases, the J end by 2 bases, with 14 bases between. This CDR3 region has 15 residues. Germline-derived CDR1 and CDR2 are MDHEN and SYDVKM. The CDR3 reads CASSPRRAGNQPQHF. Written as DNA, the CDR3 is TGTGCCAGCAGCCCCCGCAGGGCTGGCAATCAGCCCCAGCATTTT.

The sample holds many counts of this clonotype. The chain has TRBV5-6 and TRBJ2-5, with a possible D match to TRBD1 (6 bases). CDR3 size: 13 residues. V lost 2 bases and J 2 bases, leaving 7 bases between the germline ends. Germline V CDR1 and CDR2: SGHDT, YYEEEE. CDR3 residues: CASSFQGQETQYF. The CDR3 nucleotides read TGTGCCAGCAGCTTTCAGGGGCAAGAGACCCAGTACTTC.

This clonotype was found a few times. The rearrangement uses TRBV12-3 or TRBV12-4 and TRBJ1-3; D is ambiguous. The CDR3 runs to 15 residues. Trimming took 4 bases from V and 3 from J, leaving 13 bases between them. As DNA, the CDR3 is TGTGCCAGCAGTTCTATAGCTGTATATGGAAACACCATATATTTT. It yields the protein CASSSIAVYGNTIYF.

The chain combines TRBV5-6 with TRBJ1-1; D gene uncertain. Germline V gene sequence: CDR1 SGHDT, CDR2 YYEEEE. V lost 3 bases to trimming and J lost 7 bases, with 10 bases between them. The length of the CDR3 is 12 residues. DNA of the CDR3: TGTGCCAGCAGCTGGGTGGGAAGTGAAGCTTTCTTT. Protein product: CASSWVGSEAFF.

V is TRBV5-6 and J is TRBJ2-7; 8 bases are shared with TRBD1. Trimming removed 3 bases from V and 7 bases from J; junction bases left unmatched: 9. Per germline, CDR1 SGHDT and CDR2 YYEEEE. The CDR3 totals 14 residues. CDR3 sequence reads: CASSWLDRAGEQYF. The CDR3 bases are TGTGCCAGCAGCTGGCTGGACAGGGCGGGAGAGCAGTACTTC.

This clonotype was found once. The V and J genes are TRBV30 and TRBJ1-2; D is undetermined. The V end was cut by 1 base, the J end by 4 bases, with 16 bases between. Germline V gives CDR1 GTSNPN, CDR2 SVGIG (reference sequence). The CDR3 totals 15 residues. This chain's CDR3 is CAWSGLGEGGYGYTF. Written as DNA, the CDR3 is TGTGCCTGGAGTGGTCTTGGGGAGGGAGGCTATGGCTACACCTTC.

CDR3 coding DNA: TGTGCCAGCAGCTCCAGCGGGGCGGGGAACACCGGGGAGCTGTTTTTT. It is translated as CASSSSGAGNTGELFF. This chain connects TRBV9 to TRBJ2-2, with 7 bases fitting TRBD2. Germline assignment: CDR1 SGDLS and CDR2 YYNGEE. Trimming removed 4 bases from V and 1 base from J; junction bases left unmatched: 7. There are 16 residues in the CDR3.